These 14 T cell receptor beta chains were all obtained from the same sample, sequenced in a study of blood T cell repertoires in COVID-19. Data came from immunoSEQ multiplex PCR; TCRdb stores just in-frame clones and leaves some out. The profile shows approximately 50,000 clones, 85% of them singletons. Sequencing input: peripheral blood. These receptors all stem from a human donor in a cohort sampled during active COVID-19.

The CDR3 DNA reads as TGTGCCAGCAAGGTTTCTCGGACAGGAAACTATGGCTACACCTTC. As protein: CASKVSRTGNYGYTF. This chain uses TRBV27 with TRBJ1-2; 7 nucleotides align to TRBD1. This CDR3 is built from 15 residues. Germline CDR1 is MNHEY and CDR2 is SMNVEV (reference sequence). V trimming: 7 bases; J trimming: 2 bases; junction bases outside the gene matches: 10.

This chain joins TRBV5-4 and TRBJ1-1, with 10 positions matching TRBD1. CDR3 length: 15 amino acids. V shed 3 bases and J 11 bases; nucleotides not matched to a gene: 13. Per the germline V gene, CDR1 is SGHNT and CDR2 is YYREEE (reference sequence). The CDR3 spells CASSSPGQGRVGAFF. The DNA for the CDR3 is TGTGCCAGCAGCTCCCCGGGACAGGGGAGAGTAGGGGCTTTCTTT.

This rearrangement joins TRBV2 to TRBJ1-2; tentative D call: TRBD1 (5 bases). CDR3 length: 12 residues. V lost 9 bases, J lost 8 bases, and 16 bases lay in between. Germline CDR1 and CDR2: SNHLY and FYNNEI. CDR3 sequence (DNA): TGTGCCAGTGGCAGGGACTTACCGGGCTACACCTTC. Translating it yields CASGRDLPGYTF.

The rearrangement links TRBV11-2 to TRBJ1-1; D gene uncertain. CDR3 length: 12 residues. Germline loops: CDR1 SGHAT, CDR2 FQNNGV. V was shortened by 3 bases and J by 8 bases, with 10 bases between the two germline ends. The DNA for the CDR3 is TGTGCCAGCAGCTTTTCCCAGGTCGAAGCTTTCTTT. This gives the protein CASSFSQVEAFF. Drawing the rest from reference TRBV11-2 and TRBJ1-1, the complete variable domain is EAGVAQSPRYKIIEKRQSVAFWCNPISGHATLYWYQQILGQGPKLLIQFQNNGVVDDSQLPKDRFSAERLKGVDSTLKIQPAKLEDSAVYLCASSFSQVEAFFGQGTRLTVV.

The chain recombines TRBV5-1 with TRBJ2-2; 11 bases are a match to TRBD2. V lost 2 bases and J lost 2; bases outside the gene matches: 2. CDR3 length: 16 amino acids. CDR1 SGHRS and CDR2 YFSETQ come from the germline V gene. The CDR3 DNA reads as TGCGCCAGCAGCTTAGGGACTAGCGGCAACACCGGGGAGCTGTTTTTT. Its protein is CASSLGTSGNTGELFF.

This clone was picked up one time. J is TRBJ1-1 and V is TRBV5-1; D may be TRBD1 (5 bases). The germline V gene has CDR1 SGHRS and CDR2 YFSETQ. The V gene lost 2 bases and the J gene lost 6 bases, with 11 bases spanning the gap. This CDR3 contains 13 residues. The CDR3 protein is CASSFNRPAEAFF. As DNA, the CDR3 is TGCGCCAGCAGCTTCAACAGGCCCGCTGAAGCTTTCTTT.

This chain uses TRBV7-3 with TRBJ1-2; 10 nucleotides line up with TRBD1. The CDR3 length is 15 residues. CDR1 and CDR2 from the germline V gene are SGHTA and FQGTGA. V was clipped by 5 bases and J by 6 bases; unmatched bases: 9. The CDR3 DNA is TGTGCCAGCAGCCAAACCGGGACAGGGGAAGATGGCTACACCTTC. Amino acid sequence: CASSQTGTGEDGYTF.

The chain employs TRBV5-1 and TRBJ1-6, with 7 bases identical to TRBD1. Trimming cost V 4 bases and J 10 bases; bases outside gene matches: 11. Looked up from germline, CDR1 is SGHRS and CDR2 is YFSETQ. This CDR3 has 15 amino acids. CDR3 nucleotides: TGCGCCAGCAGCACCGAGGGGGCGCAGGGATCACCCCTCCACTTT. Its protein product is CASSTEGAQGSPLHF.

This clone was counted once. The chain uses TRBV11-2 and TRBJ2-2; TRBD2 matches 11 bases. J was trimmed by 7 bases and V by 2 bases; bases with no gene match: 6. CDR1 and CDR2 (germline): SGHAT, FQNNGV. This CDR3 spans 16 amino acids. In DNA, the CDR3 is TGTGCCAGCAGCTTAAGGCTAGCGGGAGGAGGCGGGGAGCTGTTTTTT. This encodes CASSLRLAGGGGELFF.

DNA for the CDR3: TGTGCCAGCAGTTTGTCAGCTAGCCGCGGTCAGCCCCAGCATTTT. Residues: CASSLSASRGQPQHF. The rearrangement links TRBV28 to TRBJ1-5; no clear D gene. The V end lost 3 bases, the J end lost 6 bases, and 15 bases lay between the germline ends. Germline V lookup: CDR1 MDHEN, CDR2 SYDVKM. The CDR3 runs to 15 residues.

By share, this clone ranks as large (0.1 to 1%). The chain is built from TRBV28 and TRBJ1-2; 11 bases fit TRBD1. This CDR3 is 16 amino acids long. V lost 10 bases and J lost 5; bases outside the gene matches: 15. Germline V gene data show CDR1 as MDHEN and CDR2 as SYDVKM. CDR3 residues: CATFRTGGAWVYGYTF. Written as DNA, the CDR3 is TGTGCCACTTTTCGGACAGGGGGCGCCTGGGTGTATGGCTACACCTTC.

This clone occurred once. The V and J genes are TRBV6-1 and TRBJ1-1, with 7 positions matching TRBD1. Germline loops: CDR1 MNHNS, CDR2 SASEGT. J was trimmed by 1 base and V by 3 bases; bases with no gene match: 5. The CDR3 has 15 amino acids. CDR3 in DNA: TGTGCCAGCAGTGACAAAGGGGGCAAGAACACTGAAGCTTTCTTT. Protein: CASSDKGGKNTEAFF.

The sample holds one count of this clone. The chain employs TRBV3-1 (or the pseudogene TRBV3-2) and TRBJ2-7; D possibly corresponds to TRBD1 (6 bases). Germline V gene data show CDR1 as LGHDT and CDR2 as YNNKEL (reference sequence). V was shortened by 0 bases and J by 3 bases, with 12 bases between the two germline ends. This CDR3 contains 15 residues. CDR3 sequence: CASSQDRTAVYEQYF. Here the CDR3 DNA reads TGTGCCAGCAGCCAAGACCGGACAGCAGTCTACGAGCAGTACTTC.

This chain connects TRBV7-9 to TRBJ1-4; 9 bases agree with TRBD1. CDR1 is SEHNR, CDR2 FQNEAQ, per germline (reference sequence). V shed 7 bases, J shed 8 bases, and the junction held 5 bases outside the gene matches. CDR3 length: 13 amino acids. CDR3 nucleotide sequence: TGTGCCAGCATACAGGGGGCTGGGGAAAAACTGTTTTTT. Translating it yields CASIQGAGEKLFF.